The clone carrying this TCR beta chain was counted ten times or more. This sample stems from a study of prognosis after radiotherapy for stage I lung cancer. In the study overall: Each patient with non-small cell lung cancer was deemed medically inoperable. In 3 to 5 fractions, radiotherapy was administered as SBRT with a biologically effective dose of at least 100 Gy.

The patient cohort was node-negative on CT and PET/CT, with no prior chemotherapy, radiotherapy or other malignancies. CDR3 size: 15 residues. V shed 4 bases and J shed 4 bases, with 13 bases lying between them. The germline CDR1 and CDR2 sequences are LGHDT and YNNKEL (reference sequence). Using two-round multiplex PCR, the authors amplified TCR beta CDR3 from genomic DNA. The use of primers specific to each TRBV and TRBJ gene characterized first-round PCR. One entry per CDR3 protein results from TCRdb running MiXCR on the multiplex PCR reads. The sample lists around 30,000 distinct CDR3 sequences, around 30% occurring once.

The sequencing used PBMCs, collected before or after stereotactic body radiation therapy (not recorded which). V and J are TRBV3-1 and TRBJ1-4; D gene uncertain. The source is a donor aged 50 or older with non-small cell lung cancer. The CDR3 coding sequence is TGTGCCAGCAGCCCCCACGGAGGCGGTAATGAAAAACTGTTTTTT. Residues: CASSPHGGGNEKLFF.